This entry is about one T cell receptor beta chain. Its antigen is not known. Clones were sequenced by immunoSEQ multiplex PCR, and TCRdb holds only the in-frame ones, with some missing. The data contain about 81,000 clones, 70% to 90% of them singletons. The time point here: week 23, last vaccination. Doses consisted of 300 ug of mutant IDH1 20-mer peptide each, paired with topical imiquimod. This CDR3 has 14 amino acids. V was cut by 3 bases and J by 6 bases, with 11 bases left in between. Germline V gene lookup returns CDR1 LNHDA and CDR2 SQIVND (reference sequence). This entry is derived from a study of a mutant IDH1 vaccine in newly diagnosed glioma. The wider study: The vaccination schedule gave patients eight doses in weeks 1, 3, 5, 7, 11, 15, 19 and 23.

The TCR originated in a man aged 25-45 years with glioma. Some clones in this sample may be carry-over from other donors' samples. This chain uses TRBV19 with TRBJ2-2; D perhaps matches TRBD1 (5 bases). Sample: PBMCs, taken from a glioma patient whose treatment included an IDH1 peptide vaccine. The CDR3: CASSMGRESGELFF. The CDR3 nucleotides read TGTGCCAGTAGTATGGGCAGGGAATCCGGGGAGCTGTTTTTT. Supplemented by reference TRBV19 and TRBJ2-2, the full variable domain reads DGGITQSPKYLFRKEGQNVTLSCEQNLNHDAMYWYRQDPGQGLRLIYYSQIVNDFQKGDIAEGYSVSREKKESFPLTVTSAQKNPTAFYLCASSMGRESGELFFGEGSRLTVL.